The 30 T cell receptor beta chains in this list originate from one sample, sequenced in a study of human T cells and chemical hapten exposure. The time point was: pre-sensitization, week 0. Treatment meaning: therapeutic diphenylcyclopropenone sensitization with weekly scalp DPC. TCRdb re-analysed the RACE reads in MiXCR, keeping a single row per CDR3 protein. The sample lists a few hundred thousand distinct CDR3 sequences; approximately 5% were seen once. The sequencing here drew on whole blood, taken in connection with sensitization to the hapten diphenylcyclopropenone (DPC). The source is a woman in her late teens or twenties with alopecia areata. Some clones in this sample may be carry-over from other donors' samples.

This clonotype appeared many times. DNA of the CDR3: TGTGCCAGCAGTTTCAGGGGCCAGGGCACAGATACGCAGTATTTT. Translation gives CASSFRGQGTDTQYF. This sequence joins TRBV28 and TRBJ2-3, with a possible D match to TRBD1 (6 bases). This CDR3 is 15 amino acids long. Between the trimmed V and J ends, which lost 3 bases and 1 base, there was a span of 11 bases. In germline, CDR1 is MDHEN, CDR2 SYDVKM.

V gene TRBV7-2 combines with J gene TRBJ1-4; the D gene is possibly TRBD1 (5 bases). This CDR3 spans 13 amino acids. Trimming took off 5 bases at V and 4 bases at J, with 8 bases between the two ends. Per germline, CDR1 SGHTA and CDR2 FQGNSA. The CDR3 region is CASSPGGNEKLFF. In nucleotides, the CDR3 is TGTGCCAGCAGCCCCGGGGGTAATGAAAAACTGTTTTTT. Drawing the rest from reference TRBV7-2 and TRBJ1-4, the complete variable domain is GAGVSQSPSNKVTEKGKDVELRCDPISGHTALYWYRQSLGQGLEFLIYFQGNSAPDKSGLPSDRFSAERTGGSVSTLTIQRTQQEDSAVYLCASSPGGNEKLFFGSGTQLSVL.

The table lists this clonotype with many counts. V and J are TRBV25-1 and TRBJ2-3; D remains unclear. The germline V gene encodes CDR1 MGHDK and CDR2 SYGVNS. V was trimmed by 3 bases and J by 0 bases, leaving 13 bases between them. CDR3 length: 16 residues. CDR3 nucleotides: TGTGCCAGCAGTGAGCGCAGGTCACCTAGCACAGATACGCAGTATTTT. Its protein is CASSERRSPSTDTQYF.

This clonotype was counted a few times. The chain joins TRBV12-3 or TRBV12-4 to TRBJ2-1; 8 bases line up with TRBD1. V dropped 3 bases and J dropped 8; count of bases not matched to a gene: 3. The CDR3 totals 13 residues. This chain's CDR3 is CASSFQGAHEQFF. Written as DNA, the CDR3 is TGTGCCAGCAGTTTTCAGGGGGCCCATGAGCAGTTCTTC.

The chain employs TRBV4-3 and TRBJ2-3, with D possibly TRBD2 on 5 matching bases. Trimming removed 0 bases from V and 5 bases from J, with 15 bases in between. Germline V CDR1 and CDR2: LGHNA, YSLEER. The CDR3 has 16 residues. CDR3 amino acids: CASSQEDLSGGDTQYF. CDR3 bases: TGCGCCAGCAGCCAAGAGGACTTAAGTGGTGGAGATACGCAGTATTTT.

V gene TRBV6-2 or TRBV6-3 combines with J gene TRBJ1-1; possible D gene TRBD1, 6 bases. The V end was cut by 7 bases, the J end by 3 bases, with 15 bases between. CDR3 length: 14 amino acids. The germline CDR1 and CDR2 sequences are MNHEY and SVGEGT. CDR3 bases: TGTGCCAGCAATAGCCAGGGGTATCACACTGAAGCTTTCTTT. As protein: CASNSQGYHTEAFF.

This clonotype was picked up many times. The chain joins TRBV5-1 to TRBJ2-3; 8 bases line up with TRBD2. V shed 3 bases, J shed 3 bases, and the junction held 12 bases outside the gene matches. CDR1 is SGHRS and CDR2 is YFSETQ in the germline V gene. The CDR3 totals 17 residues. The CDR3 DNA sequence: TGCGCCAGCAGCTCCTCACAGACTAGCGATAAAACAGATACGCAGTATTTT. Protein sequence: CASSSSQTSDKTDTQYF.

The V call is TRBV10-3, the J call TRBJ1-1, with TRBD1 matching over 8 bases. The junction had 6 bases not matched to a gene; V was cut back by 4 bases and J by 2 bases. This CDR3 is built from 15 residues. Germline CDR1 is ENHRY and CDR2 is SYGVKD. The CDR3 protein is CAISAPGTGNTEAFF. In DNA, the CDR3 is TGTGCCATCAGTGCTCCCGGGACAGGAAACACTGAAGCTTTCTTT.

This clonotype was seen many times. The chain employs TRBV29-1 and TRBJ2-7, with D perhaps matching TRBD1 or TRBD2 (6 bases each). Germline V gene lookup returns CDR1 SQVTM and CDR2 ANQGSEA. This CDR3 has 14 amino acids. Trimming removed 6 bases at V and 6 bases at J, with 21 bases between. CDR3 sequence reads: CSVGIGAPGAEQYF. CDR3 bases: TGCAGCGTCGGAATTGGGGCCCCGGGGGCCGAGCAGTACTTC.

The rearrangement uses TRBV3-1 and TRBJ2-6, with D maybe TRBD2 (7 bases). V dropped 6 bases and J dropped 0 bases, with 15 bases sitting between them. The CDR3 is 17 amino acids. Germline loops: CDR1 LGHDT, CDR2 YNNKEL (reference sequence). The CDR3 loop reads CASSRMGGASGANVLTF. The CDR3 DNA is TGTGCCAGCAGTCGCATGGGGGGGGCCTCTGGGGCCAACGTCCTGACTTTC.

This clonotype appeared many times. The chain employs TRBV5-1 and TRBJ1-3; D perhaps matches TRBD1 (5 bases). The CDR3 is 16 amino acids. The V end lost 2 bases, the J end lost 8 bases, and 20 bases lay between the germline ends. Per the germline V gene, CDR1 is SGHRS and CDR2 is YFSETQ. CDR3: CASSFGTVPSSDTIYF. As DNA, the CDR3 is TGCGCCAGCAGCTTCGGGACTGTCCCCTCTTCGGACACCATATATTTT.

This clonotype came up many times. The chain joins TRBV29-1 to TRBJ2-2, with a tentative D call TRBD2 (6 bases). This CDR3 contains 14 residues. Germline-derived CDR1 and CDR2 are SQVTM and ANQGSEA. V was cut by 5 bases and J by 5 bases, with 15 bases left in between. DNA for the CDR3: TGCAGCGTTTATCAAGGAGGGCGGACCGGGGAGCTGTTTTTT. Its translation is CSVYQGGRTGELFF.

This clonotype was observed many times. The chain joins TRBV6-5 to TRBJ2-7; TRBD1 matches at 10 bases. The CDR3 contains 14 residues. V was clipped by 5 bases and J by 3 bases; unmatched bases: 4. Germline values: CDR1 MNHEY, CDR2 SVGAGI. CDR3 sequence (DNA): TGTGCCAGCAGTCCCGGGACAGGGGTCTACGAGCAGTACTTC. The encoded protein is CASSPGTGVYEQYF.

This clonotype was counted ten times or more. This chain uses TRBV2 with TRBJ1-4; D is uncertain. The CDR3 loop spans 14 amino acids. Trimming took 6 bases from V and 0 from J, leaving 8 bases between them. The V gene's germline CDR1 is SNHLY and CDR2 FYNNEI. Here the CDR3 DNA reads TGTGCCAGCAGCGCTCTTGCAACTAATGAAAAACTGTTTTTT. Translated: CASSALATNEKLFF.

Concerning this clonotype: At one of its ends the junction is not consistent with the germline gene, which may arise from a read error. The chain links TRBV20-1 to TRBJ2-1, with 8 bases that match TRBD1. Germline V gene data show CDR1 as DFQATT and CDR2 as SNEGSKA (reference sequence). This CDR3 is 12 amino acids long. CDR3 sequence: CSAARTGNGQFF. The CDR3, as DNA: TGCAGTGCTGCCCGGACAGGGAATGGGCAGTTCTTC.

This clonotype was recorded many times. The V call is TRBV14, the J call TRBJ1-5, with D maybe TRBD1 (5 bases). The CDR3 contains 17 residues. V shed 0 bases and J shed 0 bases, with 12 bases lying between them. Germline loops: CDR1 SGHDN, CDR2 FVKESK. CDR3 sequence: CASSQERHGASNQPQHF. CDR3 in DNA: TGTGCCAGCAGCCAAGAGCGGCATGGGGCTAGCAATCAGCCCCAGCATTTT.

This clonotype was found many times. The chain recombines TRBV27 with TRBJ2-7; 9 nucleotides align to TRBD1. J lost 3 bases, V lost 6 bases, and 9 bases had no gene match. Germline V gene lookup returns CDR1 MNHEY and CDR2 SMNVEV (reference sequence). CDR3 length equals 15 residues. CDR3 coding DNA: TGTGCCAGCAGCCTTTGGGGGACAGGGTTCTACGAGCAGTACTTC. Protein product: CASSLWGTGFYEQYF.

Only a few counts were recorded for this clonotype. The chain combines TRBV12-3 or TRBV12-4 with TRBJ1-1; D gene unclear. The CDR3 spans 12 residues. V was clipped by 1 base and J by 11 bases, with 11 bases between them. As DNA, the CDR3 is TGTGCCAGCAGTTTAGTGGGGAATAAGGCTTTCTTT. This translates into CASSLVGNKAFF.

The chain links TRBV5-6 to TRBJ1-2; no firm D call. Trimming removed 1 base from V and 7 bases from J, with 17 bases in between. Germline CDR1 SGHDT, CDR2 YYEEEE. This CDR3 has 15 amino acids. Here the CDR3 reads CASSLWSETSPGYTF. CDR3 nucleotide sequence: TGTGCCAGCAGCTTGTGGTCTGAGACCTCCCCTGGCTACACCTTC.

The chain employs TRBV27 and TRBJ2-3, with TRBD1 identical over 12 bases. The CDR3 sequence is 17 residues long. V trimming: 6 bases; J trimming: 6 bases; junction bases outside the gene matches: 13. Germline V gene data show CDR1 as MNHEY and CDR2 as SMNVEV (reference sequence). CDR3 in DNA: TGTGCCAGCAGACGAGGGACAGGGGGCGTACGGACTGATACGCAGTATTTT. Translated, it gives CASRRGTGGVRTDTQYF.

The rearrangement uses TRBV7-8 and TRBJ1-4; D is possibly TRBD1 (5 bases). Germline V gives CDR1 SGHVS, CDR2 FQNEAQ. The CDR3 has 16 amino acids. Trimming left V 5 bases short and J 11 bases short, with 24 bases between. The CDR3 spells CASSAVPLPSRGKLFF. CDR3 nucleotides: TGTGCCAGCAGCGCCGTCCCACTTCCTTCCCGGGGGAAACTGTTTTTT.

This clonotype has ten or more counts. The V and J genes are TRBV28 and TRBJ1-2, with D tentatively TRBD1 (6 bases). Germline V gene lookup returns CDR1 MDHEN and CDR2 SYDVKM. Trimming left V 4 bases short and J 1 base short, with 10 bases between. The CDR3 is made up of 14 amino acids. The CDR3 DNA reads as TGTGCCAGCAGTTGGACAGATCGTAACTATGGCTACACCTTC. This gives the protein CASSWTDRNYGYTF.

The chain links TRBV29-1 to TRBJ2-5; TRBD2 agrees at 9 bases. Trimming at V came to 3 bases and at J to 0 bases, leaving 17 bases not matched to a gene. This CDR3 has 19 residues. CDR1 SQVTM and CDR2 ANQGSEA come from the germline V gene. The DNA for the CDR3 is TGCAGCGTTGACCAAACTGGGACTAGCACTCTTATTGACCAAGAGACCCAGTACTTC. Residues: CSVDQTGTSTLIDQETQYF.

This clonotype was counted ten times or more. The gene calls are TRBV7-3 and TRBJ2-5; the D gene could be TRBD1 or TRBD2 (5 bases each). The CDR3 length is 16 residues. V lost 5 bases and J 1 base, leaving 17 bases between the germline ends. CDR1 is SGHTA, CDR2 FQGTGA, per germline. The CDR3 DNA is TGTGCCAGCAGCCTAGGAGTGAGGGGCAGCCAAGAGACCCAGTACTTC. Translated, it gives CASSLGVRGSQETQYF.

This clonotype appeared many times. The chain carries TRBV18 and TRBJ1-1; possible D gene TRBD1, 6 bases. Germline V gene sequence: CDR1 KGHSH, CDR2 LQKENI. The CDR3 length is 15 residues. Trimming took 6 bases from V and 1 from J, leaving 15 bases between them. The CDR3 DNA sequence: TGTGCCAGCTCCCTCCAGGGGATTACGAACACTGAAGCTTTCTTT. This translates into CASSLQGITNTEAFF.

In its sample, this clonotype was seen a few times. The rearrangement links TRBV6-2 or TRBV6-3 to TRBJ2-1, with 7 nucleotides matching TRBD2. Per the germline V gene, CDR1 is MNHEY and CDR2 is SVGEGT. Trimming took 5 bases from V and 15 from J; bases not matched to a gene: 10. The CDR3 sequence is 12 residues long. CDR3 sequence reads: CASSVSGGSGFF. In DNA form, the CDR3 reads TGTGCCAGCAGTGTTTCGGGGGGTTCAGGGTTCTTC.

This clonotype was observed a handful of times. The J gene is TRBJ1-2, the V gene TRBV28; D may be TRBD1 (6 bases). The length of the CDR3 is 15 residues. The germline V gene has CDR1 MDHEN and CDR2 SYDVKM. V was clipped by 6 bases and J by 0 bases, with 14 bases between them. The CDR3 nucleotides are TGTGCCAGCAGAGAGACAGGTCGAGCTAACTATGGCTACACCTTC. This gives the protein CASRETGRANYGYTF.

This clonotype was counted ten times or more. The CDR3 nucleotides are TGCGCCAGCAGCTTGGAGTCATGGGGCGAGCAGTACTTC. Translation: CASSLESWGEQYF. The chain recombines TRBV5-1 with TRBJ2-7; unclear D gene. The germline V gene encodes CDR1 SGHRS and CDR2 YFSETQ. CDR3 length: 13 residues. The V end lost 0 bases, the J end lost 6 bases, and 10 bases lay between the germline ends.

This clonotype turned up a few times. This chain uses TRBV3-1 with TRBJ2-1; 15 positions agree with TRBD2. This CDR3 spans 19 amino acids. Trimming removed 1 base from V and 1 base from J; junction bases left unmatched: 5. Germline CDR1 reads LGHDT; CDR2 reads YNNKEL (reference sequence). DNA for the CDR3: TGTGCCAGCAGCCAAGCAGGGACTAGCGGGGGGAGATCCTACAATGAGCAGTTCTTC. Its protein product is CASSQAGTSGGRSYNEQFF.

About this clonotype itself: One base away lies a much larger clone, so this may be a sequencing read error. J is TRBJ1-6 and V is TRBV6-5; D might be TRBD1 (6 bases). Germline-derived CDR1 and CDR2 are MNHEY and SVGAGI. V gave up 7 bases and J gave up 9 bases, with 16 bases separating them. CDR3 length equals 14 residues. The CDR3 sequence: CASNIQGGGSPLHF. CDR3 bases: TGTGCCAGCAATATACAGGGTGGGGGTTCACCCCTCCACTTT.